The T cell receptor (beta chain) described here comes from a study of identical twins' blood T cells. CDR3 length: 14 residues. V was trimmed by 6 bases and J by 3 bases, leaving 11 bases between them. Germline-derived CDR1 and CDR2 are SGHVS and FQNEAQ. TCRdb redid the calling of the 5' RACE reads with MiXCR, one entry per CDR3 protein. The data hold 400,000 or so distinct CDR3 sequences, with roughly 27% observed a single time. Study-wide results and limits: Out-of-frame TCRbeta clonotypes reportedly had markedly more similar V usage in twins than unrelated donors. Shared CDR3 clonotype counts between two donors mainly tracked the product of their cloneset sizes, twins included.

This clonotype was found many times. Its antigen is as yet unknown. What was sequenced was PBMCs. The clonotype comes from a woman between 18 and 50 years old in good health. This chain links TRBV7-8 with TRBJ2-2; tentative D call: TRBD2 (5 bases). The CDR3 nucleotides read TGTGCCAGCAGTCAGGACTCCCACACCGGGGAGCTGTTTTTT. Translating it yields CASSQDSHTGELFF.